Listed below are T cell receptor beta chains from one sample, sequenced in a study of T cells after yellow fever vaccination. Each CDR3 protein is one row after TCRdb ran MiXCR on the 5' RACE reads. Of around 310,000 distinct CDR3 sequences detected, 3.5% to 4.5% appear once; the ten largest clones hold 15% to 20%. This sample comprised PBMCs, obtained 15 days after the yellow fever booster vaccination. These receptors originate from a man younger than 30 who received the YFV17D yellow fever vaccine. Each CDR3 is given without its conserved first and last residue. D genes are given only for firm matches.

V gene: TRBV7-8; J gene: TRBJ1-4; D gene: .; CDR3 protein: ASSHRLVAGLF
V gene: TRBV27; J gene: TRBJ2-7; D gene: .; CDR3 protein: ASSFKGASYEQY
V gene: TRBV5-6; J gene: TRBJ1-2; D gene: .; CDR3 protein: ASSLVGGFRLDYGYT
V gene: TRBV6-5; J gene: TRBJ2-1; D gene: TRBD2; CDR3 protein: ASSPRLAGSYNEQF
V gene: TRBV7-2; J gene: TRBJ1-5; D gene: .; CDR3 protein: ASSSGVNQPQH
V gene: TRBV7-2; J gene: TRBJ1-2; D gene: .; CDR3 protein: ASSRWEGDYGYT
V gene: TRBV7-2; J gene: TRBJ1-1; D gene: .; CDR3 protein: ASSNGQTTEAF
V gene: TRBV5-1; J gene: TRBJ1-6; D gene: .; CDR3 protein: ASSLNRQRGSPLH
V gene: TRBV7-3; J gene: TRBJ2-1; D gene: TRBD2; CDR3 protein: ASSLTPQGLAGLYNEQF
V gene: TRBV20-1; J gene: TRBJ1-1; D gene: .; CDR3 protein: SARTTLTGNTEAF
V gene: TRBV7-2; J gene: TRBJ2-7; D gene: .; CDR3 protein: ASSLGLAGGGYEQY
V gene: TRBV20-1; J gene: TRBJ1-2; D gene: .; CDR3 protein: SARGRQDLQADGYT
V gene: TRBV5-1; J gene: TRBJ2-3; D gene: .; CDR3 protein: ASSFRGYPDTQY
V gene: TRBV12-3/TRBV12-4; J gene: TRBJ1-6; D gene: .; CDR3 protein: ASSLAGVLNSPLH
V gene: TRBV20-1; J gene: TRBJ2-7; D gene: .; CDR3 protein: SARDPGATYEQY
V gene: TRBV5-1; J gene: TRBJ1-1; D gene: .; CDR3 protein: ASSLEENTEAF
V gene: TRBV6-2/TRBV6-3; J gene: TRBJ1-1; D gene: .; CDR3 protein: ASTLMNTEAF
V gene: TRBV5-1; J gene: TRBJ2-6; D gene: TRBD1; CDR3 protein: ASSLVPGQGLSGANVLT
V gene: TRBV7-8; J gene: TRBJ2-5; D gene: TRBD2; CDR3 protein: ASSLGLAGGNQETQY
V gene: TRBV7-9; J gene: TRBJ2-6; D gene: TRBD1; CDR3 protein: ASSFRGHRTGSGANVLT
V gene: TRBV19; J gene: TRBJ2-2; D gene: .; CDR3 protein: ASSQANTGELF
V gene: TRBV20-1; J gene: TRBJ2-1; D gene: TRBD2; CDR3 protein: SAASRGYYNEQF
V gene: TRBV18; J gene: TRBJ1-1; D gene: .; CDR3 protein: ASSPALGDGGQPF
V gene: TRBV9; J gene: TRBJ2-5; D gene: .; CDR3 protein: ASSEGGHGEEETQY
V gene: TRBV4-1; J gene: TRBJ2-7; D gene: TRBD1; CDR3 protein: ASSPRDRDYEQY
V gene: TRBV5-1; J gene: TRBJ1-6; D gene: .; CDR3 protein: ASSFDPGNSPLH
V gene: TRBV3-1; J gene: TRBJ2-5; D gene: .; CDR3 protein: ASTVPSGETQY
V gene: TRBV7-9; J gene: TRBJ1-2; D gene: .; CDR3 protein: ASSFPPSYGYT
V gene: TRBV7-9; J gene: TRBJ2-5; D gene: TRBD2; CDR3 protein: ASSPLAGGQETQY
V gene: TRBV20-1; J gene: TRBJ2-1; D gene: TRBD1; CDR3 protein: SATGTGVISYNEQF
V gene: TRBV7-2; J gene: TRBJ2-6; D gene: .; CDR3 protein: ASSFPTGRYSGANVLT
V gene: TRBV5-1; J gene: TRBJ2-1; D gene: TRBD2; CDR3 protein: ASRGLADYNEQF
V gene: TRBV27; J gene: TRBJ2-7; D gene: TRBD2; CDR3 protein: ASQTGLAGDEQY
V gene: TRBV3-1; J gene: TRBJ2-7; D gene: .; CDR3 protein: ASSQDPSSYEQY
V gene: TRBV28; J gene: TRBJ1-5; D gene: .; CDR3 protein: ASSSSGQPQH